Listed here are 20 T cell receptor beta chains from one sample, sequenced in a study of T-cell memory formation after mild COVID-19. MiXCR was run by TCRdb on the 5' RACE reads, yielding one entry per CDR3 protein. The sample has under 650,000 distinct CDR3 sequences, approximately 18% seen once. Specimen: PBMCs or a T cell subset sorted from them (not recorded which). The receptors were gathered from an adult woman who had mild COVID-19 (a few samples of this study predate the infection). Cell type and time point are not known.

The chain employs TRBV24-1 and TRBJ1-2, with unresolved D. V lost 3 bases to trimming and J lost 7 bases, with 14 bases between them. The germline gives CDR1 KGHDR, CDR2 SFDVKD. The CDR3 loop spans 14 amino acids. This chain's CDR3 is CATSDTTLATGYTF. The CDR3 nucleotides are TGTGCCACCAGTGATACGACACTGGCAACTGGCTACACCTTC.

The J gene is TRBJ2-1, the V gene TRBV6-5; D not certain. V lost 0 bases to trimming and J lost 8 bases, with 14 bases between them. The CDR3 is 15 residues long. CDR1 and CDR2 (germline): MNHEY, SVGAGI. DNA for the CDR3: TGTGCCAGCAGTTACTCTAGCCCCATGGACGATGAGCAGTTCTTC. Amino acid sequence: CASSYSSPMDDEQFF.

This clonotype was observed once. This chain uses TRBV19 with TRBJ2-1; no clear D gene. The CDR3 spans 14 residues. V gave up 1 base and J gave up 0 bases, with 4 bases separating them. Germline assignment: CDR1 LNHDA and CDR2 SQIVND (reference sequence). CDR3 protein: CASSIGSSYNEQFF. The DNA for the CDR3 is TGTGCCAGTAGTATAGGGAGCTCCTACAATGAGCAGTTCTTC.

This chain uses TRBV7-9 with TRBJ1-1; D is unclear. V shed 5 bases and J shed 1 base, with 11 bases lying between them. The CDR3 runs 14 residues. The germline V gene has CDR1 SEHNR and CDR2 FQNEAQ (reference sequence). CDR3 sequence: CASSLYIGNTEAFF. The CDR3 DNA sequence: TGTGCCAGCAGCCTTTACATCGGGAACACTGAAGCTTTCTTT. The whole variable domain, filled in from reference TRBV7-9 and TRBJ1-1, reads DTGVSQNPRHKITKRGQNVTFRCDPISEHNRLYWYRQTLGQGPEFLTYFQNEAQLEKSRLLSDRFSAERPKGSFSTLEIQRTEQGDSAMYLCASSLYIGNTEAFFGQGTRLTVV.

This clonotype was seen only a few times. The chain links TRBV9 to TRBJ2-1; D is uncertain. Trimming removed 6 bases from V and 8 bases from J, with 21 bases in between. CDR1 and CDR2 (germline): SGDLS, YYNGEE. The CDR3 is 15 residues long. CDR3 nucleotide sequence: TGTGCCAGCACCCCAACCCCCACTCAGGTCGATGAGCAGTTCTTC. The encoded protein is CASTPTPTQVDEQFF.

This clonotype has more than one count but fewer than ten. V and J are TRBV19 and TRBJ2-1; 14 bases are a match to TRBD2. Germline values: CDR1 LNHDA, CDR2 SQIVND (reference sequence). After removal of 1 base from V and 15 bases from J, the junction contained 2 bases not matched to a gene. The CDR3 has 13 residues. DNA for the CDR3: TGTGCCAGTAGTATAGCGGGACTAGCGGGAGCGTTCTTC. Encoded protein: CASSIAGLAGAFF.

The V and J genes are TRBV27 and TRBJ2-2; the D is unclear. Trimming cost V 7 bases and J 4 bases, with 22 bases left between them. The CDR3 sequence is 17 residues long. Germline assignment: CDR1 MNHEY and CDR2 SMNVEV (reference sequence). In DNA, the CDR3 is TGTGCCAGCACCAACGCCGGCACTTCTCGAACCACCGGGGAGCTGTTTTTT. It is translated as CASTNAGTSRTTGELFF.

There are a few counts of this clonotype. This chain joins TRBV6-5 and TRBJ1-2, with a weak D call TRBD1 (5 bases). The CDR3 is 16 amino acids. Germline-derived CDR1 and CDR2 are MNHEY and SVGAGI. V was pared by 0 bases and J by 7 bases, with 18 bases between. In nucleotides, the CDR3 is TGTGCCAGCAGTTACTCCCAGGGAGGGAGAGGGTCTGGCTACACCTTC. Its translation is CASSYSQGGRGSGYTF.

This clonotype was recorded at least ten times. The J gene is TRBJ2-2, the V gene TRBV5-1; 9 bases fit TRBD1. V was pared by 5 bases and J by 4 bases, with 3 bases of the junction left unmatched. CDR3 length equals 14 residues. In germline, CDR1 is SGHRS, CDR2 YFSETQ. The DNA for the CDR3 is TGCGCCAGCAGACAGGGGGCGAGCACCGGGGAGCTGTTTTTT. This encodes CASRQGASTGELFF.

In its sample, this clonotype was seen a few times. The V and J genes are TRBV5-1 and TRBJ1-1, with D possibly matching TRBD1 (5 bases). CDR1 and CDR2 from the germline V gene are SGHRS and YFSETQ. Deletions cut 3 bases from V and 0 bases from J, with 12 bases between. The CDR3 runs to 15 residues. In nucleotides, the CDR3 is TGCGCCAGCAGCTCAGTCGAGACAGTGAACACTGAAGCTTTCTTT. Protein sequence: CASSSVETVNTEAFF.

This clonotype was seen a handful of times. The chain carries TRBV7-2 and TRBJ1-6; no clear D. The V end was cut by 3 bases, the J end by 10 bases, with 7 bases between. This CDR3 comprises 12 residues. The germline V gene has CDR1 SGHTA and CDR2 FQGNSA. The CDR3 is CASSFPRSPLHF. CDR3 nucleotides: TGTGCCAGCAGCTTTCCGCGGTCACCCCTCCACTTT.

The chain has TRBV30 and TRBJ2-5, with D maybe TRBD1 (6 bases). Between the trimmed V and J ends, which lost 3 bases and 4 bases, there was a span of 15 bases. The V gene's germline CDR1 is GTSNPN and CDR2 SVGIG (reference sequence). The CDR3 is 14 residues long. CDR3 region: CAWSEGGMGETQYF. The CDR3, as DNA: TGTGCCTGGAGCGAAGGGGGAATGGGAGAGACCCAGTACTTC.

The chain is built from TRBV24-1 and TRBJ2-5; 7 bases are shared with TRBD1. Trimming cost V 3 bases and J 1 base; bases outside gene matches: 4. Per the germline V gene, CDR1 is KGHDR and CDR2 is SFDVKD. The CDR3 runs to 15 residues. The CDR3: CATSDATGTQETQYF. CDR3 DNA: TGTGCCACCAGTGATGCGACAGGGACCCAAGAGACCCAGTACTTC.

The sample holds a few counts of this clonotype. The rearrangement joins TRBV6-5 to TRBJ2-3, with TRBD2 identical over 14 bases. This CDR3 is built from 19 residues. Germline-derived CDR1 and CDR2 are MNHEY and SVGAGI. The V segment lost 4 bases and the J segment 6 bases; nucleotides outside the gene matches: 15. CDR3 DNA: TGTGCCAGCAGTTCGACTAGCGGGGGGGCCATTTATGTAAGGGATACGCAGTATTTT. Translating gives CASSSTSGGAIYVRDTQYF.

This clonotype was detected only a few times. This rearrangement joins TRBV5-1 to TRBJ2-7, with TRBD2 matching over 9 bases. CDR1 is SGHRS and CDR2 is YFSETQ in the germline V gene. V lost 2 bases to trimming and J lost 5 bases; unmatched junction nucleotides: 8. This CDR3 has 15 amino acids. CDR3 bases: TGCGCCAGCAGCTTAGGTGCGGGGGGGCCAGACGAGCAGTACTTC. It translates to CASSLGAGGPDEQYF.

This sequence joins TRBV6-6 and TRBJ2-5; the D gene is possibly TRBD2 (6 bases). Trimming stripped 0 bases from V and 2 bases from J, with 22 bases between. Per germline, CDR1 MNHNY and CDR2 SVGAGI (reference sequence). The length of the CDR3 is 19 residues. CDR3 protein: CASSYSTSVRAGRQETQYF. CDR3 coding DNA: TGTGCCAGCAGTTACTCGACTTCCGTGAGGGCAGGGAGGCAAGAGACCCAGTACTTC.

This clonotype was counted only a few times. The chain's CDR3 is CASSQDWRPYEQYF. CDR3 bases: TGTGCCAGCAGCCAAGATTGGCGGCCCTACGAGCAGTACTTC. The rearrangement uses TRBV3-1 and TRBJ2-7, with unresolved D. V was shortened by 0 bases and J by 2 bases, with 8 bases between the two germline ends. CDR3 length: 14 amino acids. The germline V gene has CDR1 LGHDT and CDR2 YNNKEL (reference sequence).

The CDR3 sequence is CASSFQPGQGPYEQYF. The CDR3 bases are TGCGCCAGCAGCTTCCAGCCGGGACAGGGACCCTACGAGCAGTACTTC. The chain couples TRBV5-1 to TRBJ2-7; 9 bases line up with TRBD1. V trimming: 2 bases; J trimming: 2 bases; junction bases outside the gene matches: 8. CDR3 length: 16 amino acids. The germline V gene has CDR1 SGHRS and CDR2 YFSETQ. Combining the CDR3 with reference TRBV5-1 and TRBJ2-7 gives the whole variable domain KAGVTQTPRYLIKTRGQQVTLSCSPISGHRSVSWYQQTPGQGLQFLFEYFSETQRNKGNFPGRFSGRQFSNSRSEMNVSTLELGDSALYLCASSFQPGQGPYEQYFGPGTRLTVT.

V usage is TRBV10-3 and J usage is TRBJ2-7; D possibly corresponds to TRBD1 (5 bases). This CDR3 is 14 amino acids long. V was pared by 2 bases and J by 4 bases, with 12 bases between. The germline CDR1 and CDR2 sequences are ENHRY and SYGVKD. CDR3 DNA: TGTGCCATCAGTGAGGCTGGGGCGAGTTACGAGCAGTACTTC. Residues: CAISEAGASYEQYF.

This clonotype came up a few times. The chain uses TRBV9 and TRBJ2-1; D is possibly TRBD1 (6 bases). This CDR3 has 15 residues. Trimming shortened V by 0 bases and J by 6 bases, and 13 bases separated the two germline ends. Germline loops: CDR1 SGDLS, CDR2 YYNGEE. The CDR3, as DNA: TGTGCCAGCAGCGTAGATTTGGGGGCCTCCAATGAGCAGTTCTTC. Its protein is CASSVDLGASNEQFF.